Listed below are T cell receptor beta chains from one sample, sequenced in a study of shared clonotypes between healthy human individuals. Clones were read by immunoSEQ multiplex PCR, and TCRdb kept only the in-frame ones, dropping some. The table includes roughly 700,000 clones, around 74% detected once. The specimen was memory CD4+ T cells sorted from blood. These receptors were taken from a woman in her 30s in good health. Both conserved end residues are part of each CDR3. Fields, in order: clone size, J gene, D gene, V gene, CDR3 protein, CDR3 DNA. D genes are given only for firm matches. Not all rows give a size; the values are once, few, many and, for expanded clones, a class.

.,TRBJ2-7,.,TRBV7-8,CASSPQRDNYEQYF,TGTGCCAGCAGCCCACAACGGGACAACTACGAGCAGTACTTC
.,TRBJ2-3,.,TRBV27,CASSPQSRSDTQYF,TGTGCCAGCAGTCCCCAGTCCAGGTCAGATACGCAGTATTTT
.,TRBJ1-2,.,TRBV9,CASSAATVNYGYTF,TGTGCCAGCAGCGCGGCGACAGTCAACTATGGCTACACCTTC
.,TRBJ1-1,TRBD1,TRBV27,CASRNHRGRGTEAFF,TGTGCCAGCAGGAACCACAGGGGGAGAGGCACTGAAGCTTTCTTT
.,TRBJ2-1,TRBD2,TRBV19,CASEAGGRGSYNEQFF,TGTGCCAGTGAAGCGGGCGGGAGAGGCTCCTACAATGAGCAGTTCTTC
.,TRBJ1-2,.,TRBV25-1,CASSHHRTVLSYGYTF,TGTGCCAGCAGTCATCATCGGACGGTCCTTAGCTATGGCTACACCTTC
.,TRBJ2-7,TRBD2,TRBV4-2,CASRHASGGDYEQYF,TGTGCCAGCAGACATGCTAGCGGAGGGGACTACGAGCAGTACTTC
.,TRBJ1-2,.,TRBV2,CASSEQQQGDGYTF,TGTGCCAGCAGTGAACAGCAACAAGGGGATGGCTACACCTTC
once,TRBJ2-6,.,TRBV19,CASRPSLGALHSGANVLTF,TGTGCCAGTAGACCCAGTTTGGGGGCGTTACACTCTGGGGCCAACGTCCTGACTTTC
.,TRBJ2-5,.,TRBV2,CASSPGSSQYF,TGTGCCAGCAGCCCTGGGAGCTCCCAGTACTTC
.,TRBJ2-1,.,TRBV5-1,CASSLSSGSYNEQFF,TGCGCCAGCAGCTTGTCATCGGGGTCCTACAATGAGCAGTTCTTC
few,TRBJ1-5,.,TRBV28,CASTFNRGNNQPQHF,TGTGCCAGCACCTTCAACCGGGGAAACAATCAGCCCCAGCATTTT
.,TRBJ2-7,.,TRBV28,CASSGQTIPYEQYF,TGTGCCAGCAGCGGACAGACTATTCCCTACGAGCAGTACTTC
.,TRBJ2-3,.,TRBV2,CASSEMDPVLDTQYF,TGTGCCAGCAGTGAAATGGACCCCGTCCTGGATACGCAGTATTTT
.,TRBJ2-1,.,TRBV7-7,CARPAGEGVSPRNEQFF,TGTGCCAGGCCAGCCGGCGAAGGGGTTTCCCCCCGCAATGAGCAGTTCTTC
.,TRBJ2-7,.,TRBV6-6,CASKTGTYEQYF,TGTGCCAGCAAGACGGGCACCTACGAGCAGTACTTC
.,TRBJ2-1,.,TRBV4-1,CASSHLGRRVYNEQFF,TGCGCCAGCAGCCACCTAGGTAGACGGGTTTACAATGAGCAGTTCTTC
.,TRBJ2-7,.,TRBV6-5,CASRPSPGEQYF,TGTGCCAGCAGACCTAGCCCCGGCGAGCAGTACTTC
.,TRBJ2-2,.,TRBV11-2,CASSPTLFNANTGELFF,TGTGCCAGCAGCCCTACCCTTTTTAACGCGAACACCGGGGAGCTGTTTTTT
.,TRBJ2-7,.,TRBV19,CASSVSRDSGNSYEQYF,TGTGCCAGTAGTGTAAGCAGGGACAGCGGGAATTCCTACGAGCAGTACTTC
.,TRBJ1-2,.,TRBV19,CASSPDRWGYTF,TGTGCCAGTAGTCCCGATCGCTGGGGCTACACCTTC
.,TRBJ2-3,.,TRBV27,CASSFRGPWDTQYF,TGTGCCAGCAGTTTCAGGGGTCCATGGGATACGCAGTATTTT